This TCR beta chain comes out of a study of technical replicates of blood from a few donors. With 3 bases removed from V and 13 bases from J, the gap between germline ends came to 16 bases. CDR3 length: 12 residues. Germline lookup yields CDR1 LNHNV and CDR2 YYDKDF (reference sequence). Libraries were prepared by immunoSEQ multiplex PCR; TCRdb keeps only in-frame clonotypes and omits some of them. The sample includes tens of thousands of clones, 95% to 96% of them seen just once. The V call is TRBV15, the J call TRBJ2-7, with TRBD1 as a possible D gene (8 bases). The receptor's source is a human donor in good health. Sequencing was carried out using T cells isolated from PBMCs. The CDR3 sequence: CATSSHRGGTYF. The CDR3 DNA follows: TGTGCCACCAGCAGCCACAGGGGGGGAACTTACTTC.